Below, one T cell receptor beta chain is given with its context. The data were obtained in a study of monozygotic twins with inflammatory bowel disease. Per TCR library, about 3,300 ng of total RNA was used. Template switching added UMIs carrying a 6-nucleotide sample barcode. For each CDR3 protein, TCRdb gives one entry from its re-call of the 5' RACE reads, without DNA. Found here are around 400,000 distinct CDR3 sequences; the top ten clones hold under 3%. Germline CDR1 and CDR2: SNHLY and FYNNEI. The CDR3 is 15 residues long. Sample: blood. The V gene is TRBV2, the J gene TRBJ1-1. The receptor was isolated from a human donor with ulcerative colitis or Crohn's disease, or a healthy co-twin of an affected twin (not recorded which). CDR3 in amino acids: CASRASGPLNTEAFF.